This T cell receptor beta chain was profiled in a study of blood T cell repertoires in COVID-19. Overall study context: From T cells, B-cell-depleted T cells, or PBMCs came the material, which was cDNA or gDNA.

Per the original methods: How many nucleated cells were present was estimated from reference gene primer amplification. Profiled with immunoSEQ multiplex PCR; TCRdb holds only in-frame clones, not every one. V and J calls and clone size are given by that table; D and trimming were obtained from the DNA. The data hold 130,000 to 150,000 clones, with more than 80% observed a single time. In its sample, this clone was seen once. The germline V gene has CDR1 SGHTA and CDR2 FQGNSA. The CDR3 consists of 16 residues. V shed 4 bases and J shed 0 bases, with 10 bases lying between them. The TCR was taken from a human donor in a cohort sampled during active COVID-19. The chain joins TRBV7-2 to TRBJ2-6, with a possible D match to TRBD1 (5 bases). The sample consisted of peripheral blood. The DNA of the CDR3 is TGTGCCAGCAGCTCGGTCAGGGCCTCTGGGGCCAACGTCCTGACTTTC. Translating it yields CASSSVRASGANVLTF.